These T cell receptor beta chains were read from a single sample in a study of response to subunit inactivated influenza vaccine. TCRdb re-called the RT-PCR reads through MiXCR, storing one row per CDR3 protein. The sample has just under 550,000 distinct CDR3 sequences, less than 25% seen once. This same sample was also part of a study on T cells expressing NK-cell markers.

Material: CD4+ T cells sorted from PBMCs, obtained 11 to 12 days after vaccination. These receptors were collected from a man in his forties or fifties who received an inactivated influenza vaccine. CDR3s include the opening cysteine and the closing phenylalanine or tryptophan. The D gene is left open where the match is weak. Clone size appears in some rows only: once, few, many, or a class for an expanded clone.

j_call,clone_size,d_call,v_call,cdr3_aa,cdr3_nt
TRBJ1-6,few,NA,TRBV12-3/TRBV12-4,CASSLSGMDSPLHF,TGTGCCAGCAGTTTGTCAGGGATGGATTCACCCCTCCACTTT
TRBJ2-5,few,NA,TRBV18,CASSPSGAVTQYF,TGTGCCAGCTCACCAAGTGGAGCGGTGACCCAGTACTTC
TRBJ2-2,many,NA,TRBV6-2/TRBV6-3,CASSKEGTGTGELFF,TGTGCCAGCAGCAAGGAGGGTACGGGCACCGGGGAGCTGTTTTTT
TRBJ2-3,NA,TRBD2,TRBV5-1,CASSWGRGRNTDTQYF,TGCGCCAGCAGCTGGGGGAGGGGAAGGAACACAGATACGCAGTATTTT
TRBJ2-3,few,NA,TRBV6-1,CASSGLGSDTQYF,TGTGCCAGCAGTGGCCTGGGGTCGGATACGCAGTATTTT
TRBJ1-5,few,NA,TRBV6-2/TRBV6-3,CASSYDRFQPQHF,TGTGCCAGCAGTTATGACAGGTTCCAGCCCCAGCATTTT
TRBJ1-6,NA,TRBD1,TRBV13,CASSLGGQFFSNSPLHF,TGTGCCAGCAGCTTAGGGGGACAGTTCTTTTCGAATTCACCCCTCCACTTT
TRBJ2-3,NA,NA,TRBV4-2,CASSQDRGRTDTQYF,TGTGCCAGCAGCCAAGATAGAGGTCGCACAGATACGCAGTATTTT
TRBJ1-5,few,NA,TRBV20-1,CSARGPINQPQHF,TGCAGTGCCCGGGGCCCCATAAATCAGCCCCAGCATTTT
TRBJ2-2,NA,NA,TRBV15,CATSRDLVRGTNTGELFF,TGTGCCACCAGCAGAGATTTAGTAAGGGGTACGAACACCGGGGAGCTGTTTTTT
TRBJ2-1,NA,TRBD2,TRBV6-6,CASSRPTSGSYNEQFF,TGTGCCAGCAGTCGCCCGACTAGCGGGAGCTACAATGAGCAGTTCTTC
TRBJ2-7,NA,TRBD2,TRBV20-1,CSARKGTSGRDYEQYF,TGCAGTGCCCGGAAGGGGACTAGCGGGAGAGACTACGAGCAGTACTTC